This entry lists 18 T cell receptor beta chains sequenced from one sample in a study of shared clonotypes between healthy human individuals. TCRdb's copy holds only in-frame clones and misses some; the assay was immunoSEQ multiplex PCR. Of approximately 2.5 million clones listed, roughly 93% are singletons. What was sequenced was naive CD4+ T cells from PBMCs. This sample's subset: CD45RA+ positively selected. Source of these receptors: a young man in good health. Some clones in this sample may be carry-over from other donors' samples.

V gene TRBV5-8 combines with J gene TRBJ1-2, with a possible D match to TRBD1 (6 bases). The CDR3 loop spans 13 amino acids. The V end was cut by 2 bases, the J end by 5 bases, with 10 bases between. Germline-derived CDR1 and CDR2 are SGHTS and YDEGEE. Written as DNA, the CDR3 is TGTGCCAGCAGCTTCGGGGGGCTATATGGCTACACCTTC. Residues: CASSFGGLYGYTF.

The count of this clone is one. The chain joins TRBV5-4 to TRBJ1-1, with D possibly TRBD1 on 5 matching bases. Germline V CDR1 and CDR2: SGHNT, YYREEE (reference sequence). The CDR3 contains 14 residues. V shed 0 bases and J shed 5 bases, with 11 bases lying between them. CDR3 nucleotides: TGTGCCAGCAGCTTGGAACAGGAAGCGACTGAAGCTTTCTTT. It yields the protein CASSLEQEATEAFF.

The CDR3 is CASSLEGLGDEQFF. The CDR3 DNA sequence: TGTGCCAGTAGTCTCGAGGGACTAGGAGATGAGCAGTTCTTC. The V and J genes are TRBV19 and TRBJ2-1; 8 bases match TRBD2. The J segment lost 8 bases and the V segment lost 5 bases, leaving 8 bases of the junction unmatched. The CDR3 has 14 residues. CDR1 and CDR2 (germline): LNHDA, SQIVND (reference sequence). The full variable domain, completed using reference TRBV19 and TRBJ2-1, is DGGITQSPKYLFRKEGQNVTLSCEQNLNHDAMYWYRQDPGQGLRLIYYSQIVNDFQKGDIAEGYSVSREKKESFPLTVTSAQKNPTAFYLCASSLEGLGDEQFFGPGTRLTVL.

The V call is TRBV7-9, the J call TRBJ2-1; tentatively, D is TRBD1 or TRBD2 (6 bases each). The CDR3 covers 15 residues. V lost 0 bases, J lost 7 bases, and 13 bases lay in between. In germline, CDR1 is SEHNR, CDR2 FQNEAQ (reference sequence). The CDR3 DNA is TGTGCCAGCAGCTTAGCGCTAGGGGGGCTGAATGAGCAGTTCTTC. Translated, it gives CASSLALGGLNEQFF.

This rearrangement joins TRBV7-2 to TRBJ2-2; 12 bases fit TRBD2. Germline trimming cut 4 bases from V and 5 bases from J; bases unmatched to any gene: 11. The CDR3 consists of 18 residues. CDR1 and CDR2 (germline): SGHTA, FQGNSA. The CDR3 is CASSSHPTSGSSTGELFF. CDR3 nucleotide sequence: TGTGCCAGCAGCTCGCATCCGACTAGCGGGAGCTCTACCGGGGAGCTGTTTTTT.

CDR3 sequence: CASTSRWSNSGANVLTF. CDR3 DNA: TGTGCCAGTACCTCGCGGTGGTCCAACTCTGGGGCCAACGTCCTGACTTTC. The gene calls are TRBV19 and TRBJ2-6, with no clear D. The length of the CDR3 is 17 residues. V was clipped by 7 bases and J by 0 bases, with 16 bases between them. Germline values: CDR1 LNHDA, CDR2 SQIVND (reference sequence).

V usage is TRBV16 and J usage is TRBJ1-4; 7 bases agree with TRBD1. V shed 4 bases and J 1 base; nucleotides not matched to a gene: 3. The CDR3 is 15 amino acids. Germline loops: CDR1 KGHSY, CDR2 FQNENV. CDR3 bases: TGTGCCAGCAGCCGAAACAGGGGAACTAATGAAAAACTGTTTTTT. Its translation: CASSRNRGTNEKLFF.

As DNA, the CDR3 is TGTGCTAGTGGTAACCCCCGGAGGGCCGCTCGGATAATTGAGCAGTTCTTC. Translated, it gives CASGNPRRAARIIEQFF. V gene TRBV12-5 combines with J gene TRBJ2-1, with a weak D call TRBD2 (6 bases). The V end lost 5 bases, the J end lost 9 bases, and 26 bases lay between the germline ends. CDR1 is LGHNT, CDR2 FRNRAP, per germline. CDR3 size: 17 residues.

About this clone: This sample includes further DNA sequences coding for the same CDR3. This chain joins TRBV19 and TRBJ1-3; D gene uncertain. With 3 bases removed from V and 0 bases from J, the gap between germline ends came to 6 bases. The CDR3 runs to 14 residues. The germline CDR1 and CDR2 sequences are LNHDA and SQIVND (reference sequence). CDR3 DNA: TGTGCCAGTAGTATTCGGAGCTCTGGAAACACCATATATTTT. It encodes CASSIRSSGNTIYF.

The rearrangement joins TRBV5-1 to TRBJ2-7; 12 nucleotides match TRBD2. V was pared by 2 bases and J by 3 bases, with 6 bases of the junction left unmatched. Germline CDR1 SGHRS, CDR2 YFSETQ. This CDR3 spans 16 amino acids. The CDR3 is CASSFGTSGPGYEQYF. The CDR3 DNA follows: TGCGCCAGCAGCTTCGGGACTAGCGGGCCAGGCTACGAGCAGTACTTC.

The V and J genes are TRBV30 and TRBJ2-7; no firm D call. V was trimmed by 3 bases and J by 0 bases, leaving 9 bases between them. The CDR3 is 13 amino acids. Germline V gene sequence: CDR1 GTSNPN, CDR2 SVGIG (reference sequence). CDR3 residues: CAWSLANSYEQYF. CDR3 bases: TGTGCCTGGAGCTTGGCCAACTCCTACGAGCAGTACTTC.

This chain joins TRBV5-1 and TRBJ1-2, with D hard to call. V lost 0 bases to trimming and J lost 4 bases, with 16 bases between them. Looked up from germline, CDR1 is SGHRS and CDR2 is YFSETQ. The CDR3 extends over 16 amino acids. The CDR3 protein is CASSLGSRLAFYGYTF. In DNA, the CDR3 is TGCGCCAGCAGCTTGGGCAGCCGGCTCGCCTTCTATGGCTACACCTTC.

Concerning this clone: The same CDR3 arises from other DNA sequences in this sample as well. This rearrangement joins TRBV5-1 to TRBJ2-2; D uncertain. The CDR3 sequence is 14 residues long. The V end lost 0 bases, the J end lost 2 bases, and 5 bases lay between the germline ends. The germline V gene has CDR1 SGHRS and CDR2 YFSETQ. The CDR3 loop reads CASSLDQNTGELFF. The CDR3 DNA sequence: TGCGCCAGCAGCTTGGACCAAAACACCGGGGAGCTGTTTTTT.

The chain joins TRBV5-1 to TRBJ2-1; TRBD2 matches 7 bases. Germline values: CDR1 SGHRS, CDR2 YFSETQ. The CDR3 is 16 amino acids. After removal of 4 bases from V and 7 bases from J, the junction contained 14 bases not matched to a gene. For the CDR3, the DNA is TGCGCCAGCAGCAACCTACTTAGCGGGCGAGGGAATGAGCAGTTCTTC. Encoded protein: CASSNLLSGRGNEQFF.

This clone was seen more than once but under ten times. Additional DNA sequences in this sample encode the identical CDR3. The CDR3 region has the DNA TGTGCCAGCAGCCAAGATGCGAACACTGAAGCTTTCTTT. This translates into CASSQDANTEAFF. The genes are TRBV14 and TRBJ1-1, with D unclear. CDR1 SGHDN and CDR2 FVKESK come from the germline V gene. V gave up 0 bases and J gave up 1 base, with 3 bases separating them. The CDR3 is made up of 13 amino acids.

V is TRBV7-2 and J is TRBJ2-3, with D tentatively TRBD2 (6 bases). Germline V gene sequence: CDR1 SGHTA, CDR2 FQGNSA. The CDR3 consists of 14 residues. V was trimmed by 8 bases and J by 0 bases, leaving 12 bases between them. This chain's CDR3 is CASAGTPSTDTQYF. The CDR3 DNA reads as TGTGCCAGCGCCGGGACTCCGAGCACAGATACGCAGTATTTT.

V usage is TRBV18 and J usage is TRBJ1-5; tentatively, D is TRBD1 (5 bases). Trimming pared 3 bases from V and 10 bases from J, leaving 19 bases between. Germline loops: CDR1 KGHSH, CDR2 LQKENI. The CDR3 consists of 15 residues. CDR3 DNA: TGTGCCAGCTCACCCGGACCGGGGGTGGAGAGACCCCAGCATTTT. Protein: CASSPGPGVERPQHF. The variable domain in full, with the rest retrieved from reference TRBV18 and TRBJ1-5, is NAGVMQNPRHLVRRRGQEARLRCSPMKGHSHVYWYRQLPEEGLKFMVYLQKENIIDESGMPKERFSAEFPKEGPSILRIQQVVRGDSAAYFCASSPGPGVERPQHFGDGTRLSIL.

The rearrangement uses TRBV7-9 and TRBJ2-3, with 7 bases that match TRBD2. The CDR3 runs to 15 residues. Trimming took 0 bases from V and 4 from J; bases not matched to a gene: 4. CDR1 SEHNR and CDR2 FQNEAQ come from the germline V gene (reference sequence). The chain's CDR3 is CASSLATGGADTQYF. The CDR3 DNA sequence: TGTGCCAGCAGCTTAGCCACGGGAGGCGCAGATACGCAGTATTTT.